This is a list of T cell receptor beta chains from one sample in a study of T cells after yellow fever vaccination. TCRdb itself ran the 5' RACE reads through MiXCR, one entry per CDR3 protein. Here the sample spans just under 600,000 distinct CDR3 sequences, roughly 14% being singletons. The sequences come from PBMCs, collected on the day of the yellow fever booster vaccination. Receptors originate from a man in his thirties or forties who received the YFV17D yellow fever vaccine. Each CDR3 is given without its conserved first and last residue. Fields, in order: clone size, V gene, J gene, CDR3 protein. Clone size is given for some rows only: seen once, a few or many times, or a class if the clone is expanded.

many	TRBV28	TRBJ2-2	ASRVGLAATGELF
few	TRBV12-3/TRBV12-4	TRBJ2-1	ASSTPVGEDNEQF
few	TRBV5-1	TRBJ2-2	ASSFRRQGEGGELF
few	TRBV7-2	TRBJ2-6	ASSLEPSGANVLT
NA	TRBV6-1	TRBJ2-2	ASSGSGRALGELF
few	TRBV4-3	TRBJ2-1	ASSWGSGKANEQF
few	TRBV24-1	TRBJ2-7	ATSDLTGEQY
few	TRBV4-3	TRBJ1-3	ASSQDDLDNTIY
NA	TRBV6-5	TRBJ1-5	ASRYVGNQPQH
NA	TRBV6-1	TRBJ1-4	ASSRGQGKKLF
few	TRBV7-2	TRBJ1-1	ASSFTLEAGPEAF
few	TRBV4-3	TRBJ2-3	ASSQEGGRTDTQY
few	TRBV6-1	TRBJ2-7	ASRGVRKGAYEQY
NA	TRBV18	TRBJ1-1	ASSPARGDTEAF
few	TRBV2	TRBJ1-5	ASWRGSDNQPQH
NA	TRBV12-3/TRBV12-4	TRBJ1-2	ASSLNRQGGGGT
few	TRBV7-2	TRBJ2-7	ASSLAAASREQY
NA	TRBV29-1	TRBJ2-7	SVGTSGSQY
few	TRBV11-2	TRBJ2-7	ASSFRPPGDHEQY
few	TRBV7-8	TRBJ2-1	ASSARESANEQF
many	TRBV12-3/TRBV12-4	TRBJ2-7	ASSLETGGPYEQY
NA	TRBV19	TRBJ2-3	ATRLAGVTDTQY
NA	TRBV11-2	TRBJ2-5	ASSQSGRIEFEETQY
NA	TRBV5-6	TRBJ1-3	ASSSQGGSVIY
few	TRBV3-1	TRBJ2-1	ASSHLAGQGGEQF
few	TRBV5-1	TRBJ2-1	ASSLEVQWI
many	TRBV7-2	TRBJ2-7	ASRAELAGNYEQY
NA	TRBV7-9	TRBJ2-4	ASGLTKNIQY
few	TRBV9	TRBJ1-2	ASSPDRDHGYT
few	TRBV4-1	TRBJ2-7	ASSQEGGNAPYEQY
few	TRBV7-6	TRBJ2-7	ASSLNGGRAVDEQY
few	TRBV20-1	TRBJ2-7	SASNLLSHEQY
few	TRBV6-4	TRBJ1-1	AGGFSLNTEAF
NA	TRBV13	TRBJ1-2	ASSSPQGVQYGYT
many	TRBV11-1	TRBJ2-1	ASSSGLAGSNEQF
NA	TRBV29-1	TRBJ2-7	SVEGLSGTSSEQY
few	TRBV15	TRBJ1-5	ATSRDGGNQPQH
few	TRBV7-9	TRBJ2-1	ASSPPLRLAGGDEQF
few	TRBV20-1	TRBJ2-1	SAYTPYEQF
NA	TRBV4-3	TRBJ2-1	ASSRTLGVGNEQF
many	TRBV5-1	TRBJ2-7	ASSLVPSPGTSGYEQY
NA	TRBV6-1	TRBJ2-5	ASRQTAYQETQY
many	TRBV11-2	TRBJ2-4	ASSLNIAGRAKNIQY
once	TRBV4-3	TRBJ2-1	ASSQVAGGRLNEQF